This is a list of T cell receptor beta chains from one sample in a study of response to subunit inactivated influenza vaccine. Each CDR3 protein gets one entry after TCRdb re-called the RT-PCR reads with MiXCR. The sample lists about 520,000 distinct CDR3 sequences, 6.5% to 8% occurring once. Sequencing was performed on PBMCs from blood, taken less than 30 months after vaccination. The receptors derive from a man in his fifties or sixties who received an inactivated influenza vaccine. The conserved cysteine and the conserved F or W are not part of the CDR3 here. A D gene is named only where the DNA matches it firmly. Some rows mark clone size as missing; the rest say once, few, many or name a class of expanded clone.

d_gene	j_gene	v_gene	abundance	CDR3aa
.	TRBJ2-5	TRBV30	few	AWSVMVGETQY
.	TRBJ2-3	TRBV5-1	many	ASSLDRVTDTQY
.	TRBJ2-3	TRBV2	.	ASKLGWGDTQY
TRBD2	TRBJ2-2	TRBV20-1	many	SASGRVPGELF
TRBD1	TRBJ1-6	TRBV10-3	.	ATRAGQINNSPLH
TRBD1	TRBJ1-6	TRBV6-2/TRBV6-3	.	ASSWTGGSPLH
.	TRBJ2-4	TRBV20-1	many	SAQNAGKPKNIQY
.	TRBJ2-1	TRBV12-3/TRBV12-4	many	ASSLGENNEQF
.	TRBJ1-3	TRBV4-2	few	ASSQSDRPNTIY
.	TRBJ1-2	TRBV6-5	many	ASSSLQAVGGYGYT
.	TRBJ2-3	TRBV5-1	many	ASSLTGWADTQY
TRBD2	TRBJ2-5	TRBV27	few	ASSPLGWAGVQETQY
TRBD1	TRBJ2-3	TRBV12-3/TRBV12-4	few	ASSHRTGSDLTDTQY
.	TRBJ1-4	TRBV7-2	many	ASSPQQGNEKLF
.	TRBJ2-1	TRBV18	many	ASTTAVSYNEQF
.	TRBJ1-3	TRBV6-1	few	ASSELGSGPPFSGNTIY
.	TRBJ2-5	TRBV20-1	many	SASRGKETQY
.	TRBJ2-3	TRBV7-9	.	ASRSGTDTQY
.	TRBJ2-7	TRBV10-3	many	AINAQGKIANPHYEQY
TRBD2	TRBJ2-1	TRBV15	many	ATSRDTSGVFNEQF
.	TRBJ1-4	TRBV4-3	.	ASSQDKTRGEKLF
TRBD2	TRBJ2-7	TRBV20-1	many	SARTPAGGFSYEQY
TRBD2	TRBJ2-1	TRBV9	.	ASSVSGGPGEQF
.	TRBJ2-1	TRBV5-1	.	ASSSPQLNEQF
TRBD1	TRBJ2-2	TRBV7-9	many	ASSLVFAGGTGELF
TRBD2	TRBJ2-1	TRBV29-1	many	SVELSGGAETYEQF
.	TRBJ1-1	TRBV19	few	ASLRRTALGTEAF
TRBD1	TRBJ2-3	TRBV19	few	ATSITGGDADTQY
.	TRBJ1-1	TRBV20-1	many	SAQSGGPNTEAF
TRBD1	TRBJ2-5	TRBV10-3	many	AISASSDRVMETQY
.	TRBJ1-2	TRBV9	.	ASSVEVSPRGYT
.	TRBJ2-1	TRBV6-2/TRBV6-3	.	ACSYSILDRLVF
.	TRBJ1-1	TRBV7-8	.	ASSPTHYGGEAF
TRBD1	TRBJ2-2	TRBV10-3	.	ASWGTGDVTGELF
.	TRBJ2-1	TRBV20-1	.	SARDVQSGRNEQF
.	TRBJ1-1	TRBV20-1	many	SARVPWETQAF
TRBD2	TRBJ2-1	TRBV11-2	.	ASSYSSGGTDEQF
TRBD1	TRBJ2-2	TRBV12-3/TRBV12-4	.	ASRSRTGFDTGELF
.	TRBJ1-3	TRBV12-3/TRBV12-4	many	ASLEGGGNTIY
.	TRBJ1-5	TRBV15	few	ATSRDTTVSQPQH
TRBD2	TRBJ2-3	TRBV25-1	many	ASSEWGGTAPDTQY
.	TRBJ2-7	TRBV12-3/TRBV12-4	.	ASSFGQGSEQY
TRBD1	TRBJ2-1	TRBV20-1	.	SASRAGQGVGEQF
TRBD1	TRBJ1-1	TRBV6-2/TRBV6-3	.	ASSHALQGPTAGWTEAF
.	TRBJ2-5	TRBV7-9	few	ASSQAGGQETQY